A single sample gave rise to the 29 T cell receptor beta chains below, sequenced in a study of identical twins. A single record per CDR3 protein comes from TCRdb applying MiXCR to the 5' RACE reads. The table records under 350,000 distinct CDR3 sequences, over 8.5% of them present only once. These data were also reused for a study on yellow fever vaccine responses in identical twins.

The sequenced material came from CD8+ T cells sorted from blood. The receptors come from a woman in her late teens or twenties in good health.

The gene calls are TRBV6-2 or TRBV6-3 and TRBJ2-7; D remains unclear. Between the trimmed V and J ends, which lost 2 bases and 0 bases, there was a span of 11 bases. The CDR3 contains 15 residues. Germline V CDR1 and CDR2: MNHEY, SVGEGT. In DNA, the CDR3 is TGTGCCAGCAGTTACGGTGGGTCCGGCTCCTACGAGCAGTACTTC. It specifies CASSYGGSGSYEQYF.

Ten or more counts support this clonotype. The CDR3 reads CASSPRGIGDHEQYF. As DNA, the CDR3 is TGTGCCAGCAGCCCACGCGGGATAGGGGACCACGAGCAGTACTTC. The rearrangement links TRBV7-8 to TRBJ2-7; a possible D gene is TRBD2 (6 bases). The CDR3 is made up of 15 amino acids. V was pared by 5 bases and J by 5 bases, with 19 bases between. CDR1 is SGHVS, CDR2 FQNEAQ, per germline.

This clonotype turned up a few times. The chain joins TRBV13 to TRBJ1-5, with 9 bases aligning to TRBD1. This CDR3 region has 15 residues. From germline, CDR1 is PRHDT and CDR2 FYEKMQ (reference sequence). V trimming: 4 bases; J trimming: 3 bases; junction bases outside the gene matches: 4. The CDR3 spells CASSSRDRDNQPQHF. The CDR3 bases are TGTGCCAGCAGCTCCCGGGACAGGGACAATCAGCCCCAGCATTTT.

This clonotype was counted a few times. The V call is TRBV7-2, the J call TRBJ2-1; possible D gene TRBD1, 6 bases. Germline V gives CDR1 SGHTA, CDR2 FQGNSA. The ends were cut back, 1 base at V and 6 bases at J, with 13 bases in the middle. This CDR3 region has 15 residues. CDR3 region: CASSLEAGAPNEQFF. CDR3 DNA: TGTGCCAGCAGCTTAGAGGCAGGGGCCCCCAATGAGCAGTTCTTC.

This clonotype was counted many times. The genes are TRBV7-2 and TRBJ2-7; maybe TRBD1 (6 bases). The germline CDR1 and CDR2 sequences are SGHTA and FQGNSA. Trimming removed 3 bases at V and 0 bases at J, with 9 bases between. This CDR3 is built from 14 residues. The CDR3 spells CASSLPGVSYEQYF. CDR3 nucleotide sequence: TGTGCCAGCAGCTTGCCAGGGGTCTCCTACGAGCAGTACTTC.

The V gene is TRBV27, the J gene TRBJ2-1, with D unresolved. V was cut by 1 base and J by 4 bases, with 8 bases left in between. CDR1 and CDR2 (germline): MNHEY, SMNVEV (reference sequence). The CDR3 is made up of 14 amino acids. The CDR3 is CASSLFGGYNEQFF. In DNA form, the CDR3 reads TGTGCCAGCAGTTTATTCGGCGGTTACAATGAGCAGTTCTTC.

This clonotype was observed many times. J is TRBJ1-5 and V is TRBV5-6; D is unresolved. From germline, CDR1 is SGHDT and CDR2 YYEEEE. V gave up 3 bases and J gave up 5 bases, with 9 bases separating them. The CDR3 extends over 13 amino acids. The CDR3: CASSSGWDQPQHF. CDR3 DNA: TGTGCCAGCAGCTCGGGTTGGGATCAGCCCCAGCATTTT.

The chain is built from TRBV7-6 and TRBJ2-1; 8 bases line up with TRBD1. From germline, CDR1 is SGHVS and CDR2 FNYEAQ. This CDR3 region has 16 residues. Trimming at V came to 3 bases and at J to 6 bases, leaving 10 bases not matched to a gene. CDR3 bases: TGTGCCAGCAGCTTCGGGGCGTGGCAGGGGGCCAATGAGCAGTTCTTC. This codes for CASSFGAWQGANEQFF.

This clonotype was counted between two and nine times. The genes are TRBV20-1 and TRBJ2-7, with D possibly called TRBD1 or TRBD2 (5 bases each). The germline V and J ends were trimmed by 4 bases and 4 bases, with 17 bases remaining between them. Looked up from germline, CDR1 is DFQATT and CDR2 is SNEGSKA (reference sequence). The CDR3 contains 14 residues. CDR3 sequence: CSANSRDQIYEQYF. In nucleotides, the CDR3 is TGCAGTGCTAATTCCCGGGACCAAATATACGAGCAGTACTTC.

This clonotype was observed many times. The chain uses TRBV29-1 and TRBJ2-1; D remains ambiguous. CDR3 length equals 13 residues. CDR1 is SQVTM, CDR2 ANQGSEA, per germline. Trimming stripped 0 bases from V and 9 bases from J, with 12 bases between. CDR3 coding DNA: TGCAGCGTTGAAGACGACCCGGGCGGTGAGCAGTTCTTC. It yields the protein CSVEDDPGGEQFF.

The chain recombines TRBV30 with TRBJ2-7; 7 bases line up with TRBD1. There are 13 residues in the CDR3. The germline CDR1 and CDR2 sequences are GTSNPN and SVGIG (reference sequence). J lost 3 bases, V lost 6 bases, and 8 bases had no gene match. The CDR3 here is CACHDRVSYEQYF. The CDR3 coding sequence is TGTGCCTGCCACGACAGGGTCAGCTACGAGCAGTACTTC.

This clonotype was picked up many times. The chain combines TRBV10-3 with TRBJ1-1, with D possibly TRBD1 on 6 matching bases. Germline CDR1 is ENHRY and CDR2 is SYGVKD. This CDR3 is built from 14 residues. V gave up 6 bases and J gave up 2 bases, with 13 bases separating them. The CDR3 DNA follows: TGTGCCATCAGGACAGGCAACACTAACACTGAAGCTTTCTTT. Translating it yields CAIRTGNTNTEAFF.

Many counts were recorded for this clonotype. The rearrangement uses TRBV20-1 and TRBJ2-7, with a possible D match to TRBD1 (6 bases). The CDR3 length is 16 residues. Deletions cut 0 bases from V and 1 base from J, with 16 bases between. CDR1 and CDR2 from the germline V gene are DFQATT and SNEGSKA (reference sequence). DNA for the CDR3: TGCAGTGCTAGAGATAGGGAGCGAGGGGGATCCTACGAGCAGTACTTC. It yields the protein CSARDRERGGSYEQYF.

This clonotype was observed a handful of times. This sequence joins TRBV4-3 and TRBJ2-1; D perhaps matches TRBD1 (5 bases). V was cut by 3 bases and J by 5 bases, with 11 bases left in between. This CDR3 comprises 14 residues. Germline V gene data show CDR1 as LGHNA and CDR2 as YSLEER. CDR3 loop: CASSHPGQDNEQFF. In nucleotides, the CDR3 is TGCGCCAGCAGCCATCCAGGGCAGGACAATGAGCAGTTCTTC.

This clonotype was detected only a few times. The chain is built from TRBV6-1 and TRBJ1-6, with D possibly being TRBD1 (6 bases). Germline V gene data show CDR1 as MNHNS and CDR2 as SASEGT. The CDR3 length is 15 residues. V shed 2 bases and J shed 8 bases, with 13 bases lying between them. Here the CDR3 DNA reads TGTGCCAGCAGTGAATCCTCCGGGACATATTCACCCCTCCACTTT. Translation: CASSESSGTYSPLHF.

This clonotype was picked up many times. V gene TRBV29-1 combines with J gene TRBJ2-1; D possibly corresponds to TRBD2 (6 bases). V was pared by 4 bases and J by 3 bases, with 10 bases between. The germline V gene has CDR1 SQVTM and CDR2 ANQGSEA. The CDR3 has 13 amino acids. The CDR3 region is CSVGDSGYNEQFF. For the CDR3, the DNA is TGCAGCGTTGGGGATAGCGGCTACAATGAGCAGTTCTTC.

V is TRBV30 and J is TRBJ2-1; 11 nucleotides align to TRBD2. This CDR3 has 14 amino acids. V trimming: 5 bases; J trimming: 9 bases; junction bases outside the gene matches: 9. Germline CDR1 GTSNPN, CDR2 SVGIG (reference sequence). CDR3 nucleotides: TGTGCCTGGGTCGAACTAGCGGGAGTAGGTGAGCAGTTCTTC. It specifies CAWVELAGVGEQFF.

This clonotype has more than one count but fewer than ten. V is TRBV6-2 or TRBV6-3 and J is TRBJ2-7, with D possibly TRBD1 on 6 matching bases. Germline V gives CDR1 MNHEY, CDR2 SVGEGT. With 2 bases removed from V and 0 bases from J, the gap between germline ends came to 8 bases. This CDR3 contains 14 residues. The CDR3, as DNA: TGTGCCAGCAGTTACCGGGACAACTCCTACGAGCAGTACTTC. Protein sequence: CASSYRDNSYEQYF.

This clonotype was observed at least ten times. The chain uses TRBV6-2 or TRBV6-3 and TRBJ2-5; 10 bases align to TRBD1. V lost 6 bases to trimming and J lost 1 base; unmatched junction nucleotides: 5. Germline loops: CDR1 MNHEY, CDR2 SVGEGT. This CDR3 is 15 amino acids long. The CDR3 sequence: CASRPWTGGQETQYF. The CDR3 DNA is TGTGCCAGCAGACCTTGGACAGGGGGCCAAGAGACCCAGTACTTC.

This clonotype appeared a few times. The chain couples TRBV4-3 to TRBJ2-5; 7 bases match TRBD1. The CDR3 spans 15 residues. Trimming took 4 bases from V and 7 from J; bases not matched to a gene: 12. Looked up from germline, CDR1 is LGHNA and CDR2 is YSLEER. CDR3 in DNA: TGCGCCAGCAGCCCCGAGACAGGGCCCTGGGGGACCCAGTACTTC. This encodes CASSPETGPWGTQYF.

The rearrangement joins TRBV20-1 to TRBJ2-7; TRBD2 agrees at 9 bases. V lost 3 bases, J lost 1 base, and 7 bases stayed unmatched. Looked up from germline, CDR1 is DFQATT and CDR2 is SNEGSKA (reference sequence). The CDR3 totals 15 residues. The CDR3 loop reads CSARRLAGESYEQYF. Here the CDR3 DNA reads TGCAGTGCTAGGAGATTAGCGGGAGAATCCTACGAGCAGTACTTC.

Ten or more counts support this clonotype. The chain employs TRBV18 and TRBJ2-2; D is unresolved. This CDR3 is 13 amino acids long. Germline loops: CDR1 KGHSH, CDR2 LQKENI. The V and J ends lost 4 bases and 6 bases respectively, with 9 bases between them. CDR3 coding DNA: TGTGCCAGCTCACAGGGAACAGCCGGGGAGCTGTTTTTT. Residues: CASSQGTAGELFF.

The chain has TRBV5-1 and TRBJ2-1, with 8 bases identical to TRBD1. V shed 0 bases, J shed 5 bases, and the junction held 4 bases outside the gene matches. Germline V gene data show CDR1 as SGHRS and CDR2 as YFSETQ. This CDR3 is 15 amino acids long. The CDR3 region has the DNA TGCGCCAGCAGCTTGGGGCAGGGGGCCAACAATGAGCAGTTCTTC. Translated: CASSLGQGANNEQFF.

This clonotype has a handful of counts. Just one base apart from a much larger clone, this may be a read error. The rearrangement uses TRBV27 and TRBJ1-1, with D tentatively TRBD1 (5 bases). The CDR3 has 16 residues. The germline CDR1 and CDR2 sequences are MNHEY and SMNVEV (reference sequence). Trimming cost V 1 base and J 1 base, with 13 bases left between them. CDR3 loop: CASSLYGRGPNTEAFF. The CDR3, as DNA: TGTGCCAGCAGTTTATACGGACGGGGACCGAACACTGAAGCTTTCTTT.

In its sample, this clonotype was seen a few times. The V and J genes are TRBV5-1 and TRBJ2-3; a possible D gene is TRBD1 (5 bases). Germline loops: CDR1 SGHRS, CDR2 YFSETQ. V shed 8 bases and J shed 4 bases, with 14 bases lying between them. The CDR3 extends over 13 amino acids. CDR3: CARKMTVADTQYF. The CDR3 DNA follows: TGCGCCAGGAAAATGACAGTGGCAGATACGCAGTATTTT. Variable domain in full (rest from reference TRBV5-1 and TRBJ2-3): KAGVTQTPRYLIKTRGQQVTLSCSPISGHRSVSWYQQTPGQGLQFLFEYFSETQRNKGNFPGRFSGRQFSNSRSEMNVSTLELGDSALYLCARKMTVADTQYFGPGTRLTVL.

J is TRBJ2-1 and V is TRBV14; tentatively, D is TRBD1 (6 bases). The CDR3 sequence is 12 residues long. V lost 7 bases to trimming and J lost 5 bases, with 9 bases between them. Germline CDR1 reads SGHDN; CDR2 reads FVKESK. CDR3 nucleotide sequence: TGTGCCAGCACCGACAGGAACAATGAGCAGTTCTTC. Residues: CASTDRNNEQFF.

This clonotype occurred a few times. The chain combines TRBV11-1 with TRBJ2-7; the D call may be TRBD1 or TRBD2 (5 bases each). Trimming pared 5 bases from V and 5 bases from J, leaving 28 bases between. Per the germline V gene, CDR1 is SGHAT and CDR2 is FQDESV (reference sequence). This CDR3 has 18 amino acids. CDR3 sequence reads: CASSPGPPQIAFGDEQYF. The CDR3, as DNA: TGTGCCAGCAGCCCGGGACCACCACAAATTGCGTTCGGGGACGAGCAGTACTTC.

The table lists this clonotype with many counts. The J gene is TRBJ2-7, the V gene TRBV7-8; 10 bases agree with TRBD1. V lost 5 bases, J lost 6 bases, and 7 bases stayed unmatched. The V gene's germline CDR1 is SGHVS and CDR2 FQNEAQ. The CDR3 spans 14 residues. CDR3 bases: TGTGCCAGCAGCCTGAGACAGGGGGCATCCGAGCAGTACTTC. Amino acid sequence: CASSLRQGASEQYF.

The chain recombines TRBV28 with TRBJ2-7; TRBD1 agrees at 11 bases. CDR1 is MDHEN and CDR2 is SYDVKM in the germline V gene. Unmatched junction bases numbered 10, after V lost 6 bases and J lost 3 bases. The CDR3 has 16 residues. CDR3 coding DNA: TGTGCCAGCAGCTCTCCGGGACAGGGGGTCTTCTACGAGCAGTACTTC. It translates to CASSSPGQGVFYEQYF.